Detailed here is one T cell receptor beta chain. The CDR3 length is 15 residues. Germline CDR1 and CDR2: MDHEN and SYDVKM. With 7 bases clipped from V and 3 bases from J, the junction kept 8 bases outside the gene matches. This sample is part of a study of blood T cell repertoires in COVID-19. Original handling: Quantification of nucleated cells was approximated via reference gene primer amplification. TCRdb's table, derived via immunoSEQ multiplex PCR, lists solely in-frame clones and lacks some. V, J and clone size were drawn from that table, and D and trimming were deduced from the DNA. The sample shows about 270,000 clones, around 90% of them seen only once.

The source is a woman aged 25 to 39 who had recovered from COVID-19. The rearrangement links TRBV28 to TRBJ1-1; 10 nucleotides align to TRBD1. Sequenced input: PBMCs or T cells enriched from blood (not recorded which). DNA of the CDR3: TGTGCCAGCAAGAGGACAGGGGGATTAGACACTGAAGCTTTCTTT. It yields the protein CASKRTGGLDTEAFF.